This is a list of T cell receptor beta chains from one sample in a study of blood T cell repertoires in COVID-19. The assay was immunoSEQ multiplex PCR, and TCRdb's table has in-frame clones only and misses some. There are fewer than 600,000 clones in the sample; around 87% occur only once, and over 1.5% lies in the top ten. Specimen: PBMCs or T cells enriched from blood (not recorded which). These receptors all come from a woman aged 40 to 50 who had recovered from COVID-19. The CDR3 runs from the conserved cysteine through the conserved F or W. Each record gives: D gene, V gene, clone size, J gene, CDR3 protein, CDR3 DNA. D genes are given only for firm matches. The listing skips clone size in some rows; elsewhere it reads once, few, many or a size class.

d_gene: TRBD1
v_gene: TRBV27
abundance: few
j_gene: TRBJ1-2
CDR3aa: CASSLGQGEGLYGYTF
CDR3nt: TGTGCCAGCAGTTTGGGACAGGGGGAAGGGCTCTATGGCTACACCTTC

d_gene: TRBD1
v_gene: TRBV19
abundance: NA
j_gene: TRBJ2-5
CDR3aa: CASSARQGETQYF
CDR3nt: TGTGCCAGTAGTGCCCGACAGGGAGAGACCCAGTACTTC

d_gene: TRBD1
v_gene: TRBV4-3
abundance: NA
j_gene: TRBJ2-7
CDR3aa: CASSHPTGVSYEQYF
CDR3nt: TGCGCCAGCAGCCATCCGACAGGGGTCTCCTACGAGCAGTACTTC

d_gene: TRBD2
v_gene: TRBV7-2
abundance: once
j_gene: TRBJ2-1
CDR3aa: CATLAGGHSYNEQFF
CDR3nt: TGTGCCACCTTAGCGGGAGGACACTCCTACAATGAGCAGTTCTTC

d_gene: TRBD1
v_gene: TRBV7-9
abundance: NA
j_gene: TRBJ2-7
CDR3aa: CASSSTYRGLYEQYF
CDR3nt: TGTGCCAGCAGCTCGACTTACAGGGGCCTATACGAGCAGTACTTC

d_gene: NA
v_gene: TRBV10-1
abundance: few
j_gene: TRBJ2-7
CDR3aa: CASSESGRATYEQYF
CDR3nt: TGCGCCAGCAGTGAGTCTGGCAGGGCAACCTACGAGCAGTACTTC

d_gene: NA
v_gene: TRBV20-1
abundance: NA
j_gene: TRBJ1-1
CDR3aa: CSGAQGPEAFF
CDR3nt: TGCAGTGGGGCTCAGGGGCCTGAAGCTTTCTTT

d_gene: NA
v_gene: TRBV20-1
abundance: NA
j_gene: TRBJ1-1
CDR3aa: CSAKRGTEAFF
CDR3nt: TGCAGTGCCAAGCGAGGCACTGAAGCTTTCTTT

d_gene: NA
v_gene: TRBV15
abundance: NA
j_gene: TRBJ2-2
CDR3aa: CATSRDPLRTGELFF
CDR3nt: TGTGCCACCAGCAGAGATCCGCTTAGAACCGGGGAGCTGTTTTTT

d_gene: NA
v_gene: TRBV5-5
abundance: NA
j_gene: TRBJ2-1
CDR3aa: CASSLAQGRAVNEQFF
CDR3nt: TGTGCCAGCAGCTTGGCCCAGGGAAGAGCAGTGAATGAGCAGTTCTTC

d_gene: NA
v_gene: TRBV4-1
abundance: NA
j_gene: TRBJ1-5
CDR3aa: CASSTGPGQPQHF
CDR3nt: TGCGCCAGCTCGACAGGCCCTGGGCAGCCCCAGCATTTT

d_gene: TRBD1
v_gene: TRBV2
abundance: NA
j_gene: TRBJ1-2
CDR3aa: CASSKGTGNYGYTF
CDR3nt: TGTGCCAGCTCAAAGGGGACAGGAAACTATGGCTACACCTTC

d_gene: TRBD1
v_gene: TRBV5-5
abundance: NA
j_gene: TRBJ2-7
CDR3aa: CASSSSGGVTKRYEQYF
CDR3nt: TGTGCCAGCAGCTCTTCAGGGGGCGTGACAAAAAGGTACGAGCAGTACTTC

d_gene: TRBD1
v_gene: TRBV5-6
abundance: NA
j_gene: TRBJ1-2
CDR3aa: CASSSDRVDSFGYTF
CDR3nt: TGTGCCAGCAGCTCGGACAGGGTTGATTCTTTTGGCTACACCTTC

d_gene: TRBD1
v_gene: TRBV18
abundance: NA
j_gene: TRBJ1-1
CDR3aa: CASSSRSSGQGGSTEAFF
CDR3nt: TGTGCCAGCTCATCCCGATCTTCCGGACAGGGAGGTTCCACTGAAGCTTTCTTT

d_gene: NA
v_gene: TRBV7-8
abundance: NA
j_gene: TRBJ2-2
CDR3aa: CASSLGLIAGELFF
CDR3nt: TGTGCCAGCAGCCTGGGGCTTATAGCCGGGGAGCTGTTTTTT

d_gene: NA
v_gene: TRBV28
abundance: NA
j_gene: TRBJ1-6
CDR3aa: CASSLSDSPLHF
CDR3nt: TGTGCCAGCAGTTTAAGCGATTCACCCCTCCACTTT

d_gene: NA
v_gene: TRBV5-1
abundance: NA
j_gene: TRBJ2-7
CDR3aa: CASSPPGLAGYEQYF
CDR3nt: TGCGCCAGCAGCCCTCCGGGGCTCGCGGGGTACGAGCAGTACTTC

d_gene: NA
v_gene: TRBV6-5
abundance: NA
j_gene: TRBJ2-7
CDR3aa: CASKGVPSSYEQYF
CDR3nt: TGTGCCAGCAAGGGAGTCCCCTCCTCCTACGAGCAGTACTTC

d_gene: NA
v_gene: TRBV4-2
abundance: NA
j_gene: TRBJ1-1
CDR3aa: CASSPFVPGNTEAFF
CDR3nt: TGTGCCAGCAGCCCGTTCGTCCCCGGGAACACTGAAGCTTTCTTT

d_gene: TRBD1
v_gene: TRBV6-5
abundance: NA
j_gene: TRBJ1-5
CDR3aa: CASRTGVGQPQHF
CDR3nt: TGTGCCAGCAGGACAGGGGTCGGTCAGCCCCAGCATTTT

d_gene: NA
v_gene: TRBV5-8
abundance: NA
j_gene: TRBJ1-1
CDR3aa: CASSSQMNTEAFF
CDR3nt: TGTGCCAGCAGCTCGCAGATGAACACTGAAGCTTTCTTT

d_gene: NA
v_gene: TRBV6-1
abundance: NA
j_gene: TRBJ2-7
CDR3aa: CASSVSPDQYEQYF
CDR3nt: TGTGCCAGCAGTGTTAGCCCAGACCAGTACGAGCAGTACTTC

d_gene: TRBD2
v_gene: TRBV27
abundance: NA
j_gene: TRBJ2-3
CDR3aa: CASSLSSSGYSTDTQYF
CDR3nt: TGTGCCAGCAGTTTATCGTCTAGCGGCTACAGCACAGATACGCAGTATTTT

d_gene: NA
v_gene: TRBV11-3
abundance: NA
j_gene: TRBJ1-1
CDR3aa: CASSLETGSDYPNTEAFF
CDR3nt: TGTGCCAGCAGCTTAGAGACCGGCAGCGATTACCCGAACACTGAAGCTTTCTTT

d_gene: NA
v_gene: TRBV15
abundance: NA
j_gene: TRBJ1-4
CDR3aa: CATSRGSNEKLFF
CDR3nt: TGTGCCACCAGCAGAGGGAGTAATGAAAAACTGTTTTTT

d_gene: TRBD1
v_gene: TRBV24-1
abundance: NA
j_gene: TRBJ2-3
CDR3aa: CATRETGGTDTQYF
CDR3nt: TGTGCCACCAGGGAGACAGGGGGCACAGATACGCAGTATTTT